This is a list of T cell receptor beta chains from one sample in a study of breast tumors, draining lymph nodes, adjacent tissues. In TCRdb, the multiplex PCR reads were re-called with MiXCR into one record per CDR3 protein. Among approximately 130,000 distinct CDR3 sequences, around 21% were seen once, and the ten largest hold 2% to 2.5%. Material for sequencing was axillary lymph node tissue. All receptors come from a female donor with breast cancer. Some clones in this sample may be carry-over from other donors' samples. Both conserved end residues are part of each CDR3. A D gene is named only where the DNA matches it firmly. Some rows have no size entry. The others give once, few or many, or a class for an expanded clone.

>TRBD2|many|TRBJ2-7|TRBV4-2
CASSQALTSGYYEQYF
TGTGCCAGCAGCCAGGCTCTGACTAGCGGGTATTACGAGCAGTACTTC
>TRBD2|many|TRBJ2-1|TRBV20-1
CSARRTSGILNEQFF
TGCAGTGCTAGGAGGACTAGCGGGATCCTCAATGAGCAGTTCTTC
>NA|many|TRBJ2-3|TRBV29-1
CSVWIRDFTSTDTQYF
TGCAGCGTTTGGATCCGGGACTTCACTAGCACAGATACGCAGTATTTT
>TRBD2|NA|TRBJ2-1|TRBV11-2
CASRDSGRGGDEQFF
TGTGCCAGCAGGGACAGCGGGAGGGGCGGTGATGAGCAGTTCTTC
>NA|few|TRBJ1-2|TRBV28
CASSLPGPANYGYTF
TGTGCCAGCAGTTTGCCAGGCCCCGCTAACTATGGCTACACCTTC
>TRBD2|many|TRBJ2-7|TRBV28
CASFSGSLHEQYF
TGTGCCAGCTTTAGCGGGAGTCTACACGAGCAGTACTTC
>TRBD2|many|TRBJ2-3|TRBV2
CASNGLARTDTQYF
TGTGCCAGCAATGGACTAGCGAGGACAGATACGCAGTATTTT
>NA|many|TRBJ2-7|TRBV5-1
CASSPDTRTREQYF
TGCGCCAGCAGCCCGGACACCCGGACCCGCGAGCAGTACTTC
>TRBD2|many|TRBJ2-3|TRBV2
CASKTSSTDTQYF
TGTGCCAGCAAGACTAGCTCCACAGATACGCAGTATTTT
>TRBD1|once|TRBJ2-7|TRBV19
CASSSPPGQGYEQYF
TGTGCCAGTAGTAGCCCCCCGGGACAGGGGTACGAGCAGTACTTC
>TRBD2|many|TRBJ2-7|TRBV7-6
CASSLRPPSAGVNYEQYF
TGTGCCAGCAGCTTACGGCCCCCTAGTGCGGGAGTGAACTACGAGCAGTACTTC
>NA|many|TRBJ1-5|TRBV27
CASSPRDSNQPQHF
TGTGCCAGCAGTCCCCGGGACAGCAATCAGCCCCAGCATTTT
>TRBD2|many|TRBJ2-5|TRBV18
CASSPPGLAGDETQYF
TGTGCCAGCTCACCACCCGGACTAGCGGGAGATGAGACCCAGTACTTC
>TRBD1|many|TRBJ2-5|TRBV5-8
CASSSWDRARETQYF
TGTGCCAGCAGCTCGTGGGACAGAGCGAGAGAGACCCAGTACTTC
>TRBD2|many|TRBJ2-1|TRBV30
CALRVASGYNEQFF
TGTGCCCTACGAGTAGCTAGCGGGTACAATGAGCAGTTCTTC
>TRBD1|many|TRBJ2-3|TRBV20-1
CSAIDRGQSSTDTQYF
TGCAGTGCAATAGACAGGGGCCAATCTAGCACAGATACGCAGTATTTT
>TRBD1|few|TRBJ1-2|TRBV6-5
CASSYNRQGRYGYTF
TGTGCCAGCAGTTACAATCGACAGGGAAGGTATGGCTACACCTTC
>TRBD1|many|TRBJ1-6|TRBV19
CASIHRGPLINSPLHF
TGTGCCAGCATCCACAGGGGTCCGCTGATTAATTCACCCCTCCACTTT
>NA|many|TRBJ2-5|TRBV6-5
CASSLSGGGETQYF
TGTGCCAGCAGTCTGTCTGGGGGGGGCGAGACCCAGTACTTC
>NA|NA|TRBJ2-5|TRBV6-2/TRBV6-3
CASSYPPGGGGSQETQYF
TGTGCCAGCAGTTACCCACCCGGGGGCGGGGGTAGCCAAGAGACCCAGTACTTC
>NA|NA|TRBJ2-1|TRBV6-1
CAMSYASEQFF
TGTGCCATGAGTTACGCGAGTGAGCAGTTCTTC
>TRBD1|many|TRBJ1-4|TRBV2
CASSERDRGPANEKLFF
TGTGCCAGCAGTGAAAGGGACAGGGGGCCTGCTAATGAAAAACTGTTTTTT
>TRBD1|many|TRBJ2-4|TRBV6-6
CASSYGTGAKNIQYF
TGTGCCAGCAGTTACGGGACAGGGGCGAAAAACATTCAGTACTTC
>NA|few|TRBJ1-1|TRBV5-1
CASSLVGGGRTEAFF
TGCGCCAGCAGCTTGGTCGGCGGGGGGAGGACTGAAGCTTTCTTT
>TRBD1|many|TRBJ1-2|TRBV5-1
CASSLTTGQYGYTF
TGCGCCAGCAGCTTGACGACAGGGCAATATGGCTACACCTTC
>TRBD1|many|TRBJ2-3|TRBV3-1
CASSQGTGTDTQYF
TGTGCCAGCAGCCAAGGGACAGGGACAGATACGCAGTATTTT
>TRBD2|many|TRBJ2-1|TRBV6-5
CASRGTSAGYNEQFF
TGTGCCAGCAGGGGGACTAGCGCTGGCTACAATGAGCAGTTCTTC
>NA|many|TRBJ2-7|TRBV2
CASSNQRSTYEQYF
TGTGCCAGCAGTAACCAGCGGAGCACCTACGAGCAGTACTTC